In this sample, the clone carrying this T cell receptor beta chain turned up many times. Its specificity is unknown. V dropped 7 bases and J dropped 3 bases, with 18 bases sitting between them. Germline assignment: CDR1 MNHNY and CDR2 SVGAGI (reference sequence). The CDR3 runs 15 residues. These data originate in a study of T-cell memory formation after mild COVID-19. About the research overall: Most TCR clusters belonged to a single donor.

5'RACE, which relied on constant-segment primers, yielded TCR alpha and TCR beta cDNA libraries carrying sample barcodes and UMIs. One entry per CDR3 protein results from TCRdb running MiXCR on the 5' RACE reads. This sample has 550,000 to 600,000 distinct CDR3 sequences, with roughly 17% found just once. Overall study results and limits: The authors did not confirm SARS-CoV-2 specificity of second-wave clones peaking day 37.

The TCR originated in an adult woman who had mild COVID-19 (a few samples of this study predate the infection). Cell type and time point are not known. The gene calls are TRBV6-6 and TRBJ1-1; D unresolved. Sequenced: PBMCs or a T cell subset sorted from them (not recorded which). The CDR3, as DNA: TGTGCCAGCACCTATTCATTATCCCGGGACACTGAAGCTTTCTTT. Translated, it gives CASTYSLSRDTEAFF.